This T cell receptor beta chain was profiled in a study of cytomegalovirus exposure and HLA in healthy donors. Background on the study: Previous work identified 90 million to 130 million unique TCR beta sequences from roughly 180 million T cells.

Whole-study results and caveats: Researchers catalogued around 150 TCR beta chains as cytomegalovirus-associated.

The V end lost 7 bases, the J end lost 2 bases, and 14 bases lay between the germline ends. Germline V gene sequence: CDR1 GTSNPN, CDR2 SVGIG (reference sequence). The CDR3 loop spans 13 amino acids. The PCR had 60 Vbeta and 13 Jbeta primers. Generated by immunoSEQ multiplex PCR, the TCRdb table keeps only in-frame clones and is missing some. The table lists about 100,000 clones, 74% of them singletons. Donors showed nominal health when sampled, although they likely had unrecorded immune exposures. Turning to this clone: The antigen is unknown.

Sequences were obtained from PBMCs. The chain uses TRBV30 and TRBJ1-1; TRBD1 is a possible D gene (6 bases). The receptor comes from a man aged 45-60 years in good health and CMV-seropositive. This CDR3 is CASAQGINTEAFF. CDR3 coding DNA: TGTGCCTCGGCACAGGGTATAAACACTGAAGCTTTCTTT.